This T cell receptor beta chain was sequenced for a study of graft-versus-host responses after intestinal transplantation. Overall study context: Anti-thymocyte globulin induction, then tacrolimus and steroids for two to four years, went to all recipients.

Worth noting for this clone: Its antigen remains unknown.

The trim removed 4 bases at V and 4 bases at J, leaving 7 bases unmatched. The CDR3 is 14 residues long. The germline gives CDR1 SGHRS, CDR2 YFSETQ. Clones were sequenced by immunoSEQ multiplex PCR, and TCRdb holds only the in-frame ones, with some missing. The table lists about 97,000 clones, around 90% of them singletons, with 15% to 20% in the top ten. Regarding the study as a whole: Graft-versus-host to host-versus-graft clonal ratios in allografts were high in patients with graft-donor T cell macrochimerism. Early declines in HvG clones that occurred post-transplant were associated with peak circulating GvH clone levels. GvH clones turned up in recipient marrow; some had shown up first in ileum or blood.

The TCR was taken from a human patient who received an intestinal transplant, so some T cells may come from the graft donor. Material: PBMCs, obtained about 450 days after intestinal transplant. The chain carries TRBV5-1 and TRBJ2-5, with 7 bases aligning to TRBD2. CDR3 sequence (DNA): TGCGCCAGCAGCCCCCCCGCTAGCGGAGAGACCCAGTACTTC. It yields the protein CASSPPASGETQYF.